The clone carrying this T cell receptor beta chain has more than one count but fewer than ten. Cohorts were determined from participant-reported clinical history. The data originate from a study of blood T cell repertoires in COVID-19. The authors' processing: Quantification of nucleated cells was approximated via reference gene primer amplification. Some clones are missing from TCRdb's copy, which holds only in-frame ones; the method was immunoSEQ multiplex PCR. That table is the source of V, J and clone size, and D and trimming were worked out from the DNA. The sample has about 200,000 clones, around 86% seen once. The V end was cut by 3 bases, the J end by 1 base, with 10 bases between. The CDR3 sequence is 15 residues long. CDR1 and CDR2 (germline): SGHAT, FQNNGV.

The sequence was collected from a man in his forties with acute COVID-19. Sequencing was done on a sample of PBMCs or T cells enriched from blood (not recorded which). The chain carries TRBV11-2 and TRBJ2-1, with TRBD2 as a possible D gene (6 bases). The CDR3 loop reads CASSLGTGSYNEQFF. CDR3 nucleotide sequence: TGTGCCAGCAGCTTGGGGACTGGATCCTACAATGAGCAGTTCTTC.